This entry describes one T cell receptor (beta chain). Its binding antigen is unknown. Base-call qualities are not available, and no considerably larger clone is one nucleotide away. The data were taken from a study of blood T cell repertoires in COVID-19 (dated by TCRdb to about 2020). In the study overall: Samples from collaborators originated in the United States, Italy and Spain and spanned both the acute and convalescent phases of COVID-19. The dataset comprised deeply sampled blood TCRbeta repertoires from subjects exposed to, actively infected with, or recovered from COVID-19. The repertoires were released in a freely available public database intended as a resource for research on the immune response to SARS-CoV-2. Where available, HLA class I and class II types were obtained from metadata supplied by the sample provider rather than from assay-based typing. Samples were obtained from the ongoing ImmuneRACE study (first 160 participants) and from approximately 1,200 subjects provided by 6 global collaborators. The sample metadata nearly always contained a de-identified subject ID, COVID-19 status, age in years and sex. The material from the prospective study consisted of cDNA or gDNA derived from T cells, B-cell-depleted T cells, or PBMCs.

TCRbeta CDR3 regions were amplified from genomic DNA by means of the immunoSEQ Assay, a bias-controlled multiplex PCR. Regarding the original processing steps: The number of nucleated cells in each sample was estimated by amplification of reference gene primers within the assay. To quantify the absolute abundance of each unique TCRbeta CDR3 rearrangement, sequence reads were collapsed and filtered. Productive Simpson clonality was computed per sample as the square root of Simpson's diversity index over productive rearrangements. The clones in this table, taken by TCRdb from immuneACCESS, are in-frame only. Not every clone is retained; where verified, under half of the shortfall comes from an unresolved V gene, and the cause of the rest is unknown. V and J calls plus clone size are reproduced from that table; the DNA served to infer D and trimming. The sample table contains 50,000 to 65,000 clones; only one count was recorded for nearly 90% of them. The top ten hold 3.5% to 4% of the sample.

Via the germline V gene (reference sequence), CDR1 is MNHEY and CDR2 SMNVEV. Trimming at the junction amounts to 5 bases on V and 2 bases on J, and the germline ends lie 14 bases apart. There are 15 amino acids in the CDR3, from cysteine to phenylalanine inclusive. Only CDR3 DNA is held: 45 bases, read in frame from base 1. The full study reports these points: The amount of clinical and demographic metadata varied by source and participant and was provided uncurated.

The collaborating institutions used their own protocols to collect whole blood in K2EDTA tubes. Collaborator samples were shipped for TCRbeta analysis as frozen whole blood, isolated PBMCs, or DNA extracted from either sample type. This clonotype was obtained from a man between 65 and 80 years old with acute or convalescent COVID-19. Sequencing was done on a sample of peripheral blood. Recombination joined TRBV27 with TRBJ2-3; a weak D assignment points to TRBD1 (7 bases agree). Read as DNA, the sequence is TGTGCCAGCAGTCCGTACAGGGGACTCACAGATACGCAGTATTTT. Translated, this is CASSPYRGLTDTQYF.